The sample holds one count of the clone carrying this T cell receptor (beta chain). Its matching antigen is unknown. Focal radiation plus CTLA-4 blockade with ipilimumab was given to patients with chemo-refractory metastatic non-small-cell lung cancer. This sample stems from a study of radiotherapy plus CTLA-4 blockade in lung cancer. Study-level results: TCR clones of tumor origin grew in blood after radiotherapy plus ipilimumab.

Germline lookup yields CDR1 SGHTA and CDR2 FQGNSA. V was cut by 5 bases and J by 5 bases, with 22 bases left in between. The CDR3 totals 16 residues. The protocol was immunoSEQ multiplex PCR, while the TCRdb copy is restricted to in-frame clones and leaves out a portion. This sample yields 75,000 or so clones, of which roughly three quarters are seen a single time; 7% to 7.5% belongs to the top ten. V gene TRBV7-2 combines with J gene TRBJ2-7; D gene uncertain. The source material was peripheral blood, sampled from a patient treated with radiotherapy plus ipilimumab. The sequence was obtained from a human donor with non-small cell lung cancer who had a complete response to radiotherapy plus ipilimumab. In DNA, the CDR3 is TGTGCCAGCAGCCCCGACGGAAGAGTCCGCGGCGACGAGCAGTACTTC. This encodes CASSPDGRVRGDEQYF.